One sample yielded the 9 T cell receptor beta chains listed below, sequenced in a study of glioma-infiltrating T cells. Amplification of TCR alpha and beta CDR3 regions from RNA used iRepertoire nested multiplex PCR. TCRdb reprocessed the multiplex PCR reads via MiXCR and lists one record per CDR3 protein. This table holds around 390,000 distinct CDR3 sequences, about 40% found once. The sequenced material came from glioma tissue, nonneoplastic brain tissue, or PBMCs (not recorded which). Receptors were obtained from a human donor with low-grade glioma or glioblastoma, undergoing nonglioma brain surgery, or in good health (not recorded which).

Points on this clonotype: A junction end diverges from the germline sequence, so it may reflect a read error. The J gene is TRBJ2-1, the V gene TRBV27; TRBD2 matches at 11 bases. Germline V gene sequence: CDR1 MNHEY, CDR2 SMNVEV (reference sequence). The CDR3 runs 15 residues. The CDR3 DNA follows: TGTGCCAGCAGTCTACTAGCGGGAGCACGCAATGAGGAGTTCTTC. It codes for CASSLLAGARNEEFF.

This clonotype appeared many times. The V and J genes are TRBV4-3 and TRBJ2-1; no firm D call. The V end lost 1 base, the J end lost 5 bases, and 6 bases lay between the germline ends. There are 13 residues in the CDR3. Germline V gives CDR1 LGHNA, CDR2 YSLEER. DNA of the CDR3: TGCGCCAGCAGCCAAGGGTCCGACAATGAGCAGTTCTTC. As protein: CASSQGSDNEQFF.

The CDR3 coding sequence is TGTGCCAGCAGTTTATGGGCACAGGGGGAGCAGTACTTC. Protein product: CASSLWAQGEQYF. The chain has TRBV12-3 or TRBV12-4 and TRBJ2-7, with 7 nucleotides matching TRBD1. The CDR3 consists of 13 residues. J gave up 7 bases and V 2 bases, and 5 bases lay outside the gene matches.

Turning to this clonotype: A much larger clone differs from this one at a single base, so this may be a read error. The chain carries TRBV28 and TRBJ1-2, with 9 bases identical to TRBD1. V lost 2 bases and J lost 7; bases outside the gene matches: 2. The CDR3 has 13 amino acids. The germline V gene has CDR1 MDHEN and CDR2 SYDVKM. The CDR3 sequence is CASSLKGQGGYTF. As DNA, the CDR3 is TGTGCCAGCAGTTTAAAGGGACAGGGTGGCTACACCTTC.

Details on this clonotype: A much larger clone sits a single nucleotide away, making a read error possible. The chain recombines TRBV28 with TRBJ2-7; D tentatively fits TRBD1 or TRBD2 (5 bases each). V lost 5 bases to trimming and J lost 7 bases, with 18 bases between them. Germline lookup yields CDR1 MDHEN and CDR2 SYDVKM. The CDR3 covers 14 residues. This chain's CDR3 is CASSPTRDPVEQYF. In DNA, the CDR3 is TGTGCCAGCAGTCCCACTCGGGACCCCGTGGAGCAGTACTTC.

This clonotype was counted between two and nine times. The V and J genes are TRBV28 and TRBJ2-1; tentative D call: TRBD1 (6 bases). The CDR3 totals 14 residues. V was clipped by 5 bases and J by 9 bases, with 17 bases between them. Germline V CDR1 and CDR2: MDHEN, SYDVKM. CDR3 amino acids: CASSPRTVSSEQFF. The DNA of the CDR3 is TGTGCCAGCAGTCCCCGGACAGTGAGCAGTGAGCAGTTCTTC.

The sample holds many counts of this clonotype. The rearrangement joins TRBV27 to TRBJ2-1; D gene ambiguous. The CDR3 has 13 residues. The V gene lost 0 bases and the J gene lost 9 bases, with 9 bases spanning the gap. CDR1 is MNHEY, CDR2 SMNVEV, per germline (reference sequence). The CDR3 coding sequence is TGTGCCAGCAGTTTATCGATGGGCGGTGAGCAGTTCTTC. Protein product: CASSLSMGGEQFF.

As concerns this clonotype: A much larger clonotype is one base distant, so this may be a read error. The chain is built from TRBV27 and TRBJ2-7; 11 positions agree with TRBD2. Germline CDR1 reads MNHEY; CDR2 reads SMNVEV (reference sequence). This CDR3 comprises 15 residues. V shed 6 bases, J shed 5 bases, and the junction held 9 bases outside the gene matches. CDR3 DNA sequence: TGTGCCAGCAGACTACTAGCGGGAGTAAGCGACGAGCAGTACTTC. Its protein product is CASRLLAGVSDEQYF.

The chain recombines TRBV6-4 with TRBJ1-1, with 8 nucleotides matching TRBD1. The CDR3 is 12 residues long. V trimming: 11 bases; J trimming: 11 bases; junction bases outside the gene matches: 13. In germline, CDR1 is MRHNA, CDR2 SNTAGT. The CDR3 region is CADNQGQGEAFF. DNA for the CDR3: TGTGCCGACAATCAAGGACAGGGCGAGGCTTTCTTT.